The 13 T cell receptor beta chains in this list originate from one sample, sequenced in a study of blood T cell repertoires in COVID-19 (dated by TCRdb to the early 2020s). The library was produced with the immunoSEQ multiplex PCR assay. The table was pulled from immuneACCESS by TCRdb, which kept in-frame rearrangements only. Such tables lose some clones; where checked, under half of the loss comes from unresolved V genes, and the rest has no known cause. This sample has more than 85,000 clones in its table, and about nine tenths of those were observed once. The ten largest account for 4% to 5.5% of the sample. The sequenced sample was peripheral blood. All receptors come from a woman between 45 and 65 years old with COVID-19, enrolled during active disease.

This clone occurred once. The chain couples TRBV10-2 to TRBJ1-2, with 9 bases identical to TRBD1. The CDR3 runs to 14 residues. V dropped 4 bases and J dropped 4; count of bases not matched to a gene: 4. CDR1 is WSHSY and CDR2 is SAAADI in the germline V gene. The CDR3 sequence: CASSGQGQGYGYTF. The CDR3 DNA sequence: TGCGCCAGCAGTGGGCAGGGACAGGGCTATGGCTACACCTTC.

The chain is built from TRBV18 and TRBJ2-1; 11 bases line up with TRBD1. The CDR3 covers 15 residues. The junction had 4 bases not matched to a gene; V was cut back by 1 base and J by 8 bases. Germline values: CDR1 KGHSH, CDR2 LQKENI. The CDR3 coding sequence is TGTGCCAGCTCACCACTCGGGACAGGGGGGGATGAGCAGTTCTTC. It specifies CASSPLGTGGDEQFF.

The chain combines TRBV2 with TRBJ2-1; TRBD2 matches at 10 bases. Germline CDR1 reads SNHLY; CDR2 reads FYNNEI. V was pared by 6 bases and J by 6 bases, with 5 bases of the junction left unmatched. CDR3 size: 14 residues. The CDR3 DNA reads as TGTGCCAGCAGCCTACTAGCGGGGCCCAATGAGCAGTTCTTC. It yields the protein CASSLLAGPNEQFF.

The chain carries TRBV19 and TRBJ1-1; TRBD1 might be the D (5 bases). V dropped 5 bases and J dropped 7 bases, with 11 bases sitting between them. Germline assignment: CDR1 LNHDA and CDR2 SQIVND (reference sequence). The length of the CDR3 is 12 residues. CDR3 sequence reads: CASSPQGFEAFF. CDR3 nucleotide sequence: TGTGCCAGTAGTCCTCAGGGATTTGAAGCTTTCTTT. The whole variable domain, remainder taken from reference TRBV19 and TRBJ1-1, is DGGITQSPKYLFRKEGQNVTLSCEQNLNHDAMYWYRQDPGQGLRLIYYSQIVNDFQKGDIAEGYSVSREKKESFPLTVTSAQKNPTAFYLCASSPQGFEAFFGQGTRLTVV.

This clone occurred once. In DNA form, the CDR3 reads TGTGCCAGCAGCTTGGGGACAGGGGCCTTGGAAGCTTTCTTT. Its translation is CASSLGTGALEAFF. The V gene is TRBV5-5, the J gene TRBJ1-1; 9 positions match TRBD1. The CDR3 has 14 amino acids. Trimming at V came to 0 bases and at J to 8 bases, leaving 5 bases not matched to a gene. Germline lookup yields CDR1 SGHKS and CDR2 YYEKEE (reference sequence).

This chain joins TRBV7-8 and TRBJ2-7; a weak D match, TRBD2 (6 bases). Germline V gene sequence: CDR1 SGHVS, CDR2 FQNEAQ. The CDR3 is made up of 14 amino acids. V gave up 7 bases and J gave up 2 bases, with 15 bases separating them. The CDR3 sequence is CASILEGVAYEQYF. The CDR3 nucleotides are TGTGCCAGCATCCTGGAGGGAGTGGCCTACGAGCAGTACTTC.

The chain employs TRBV15 and TRBJ2-3; 7 bases align to TRBD1. J gave up 4 bases and V 2 bases, and 9 bases lay outside the gene matches. This CDR3 has 16 amino acids. CDR1 LNHNV and CDR2 YYDKDF come from the germline V gene (reference sequence). The CDR3 DNA reads TGTGCCACCAGCAGACCCCCAAGGCAGGGGGCAGATACGCAGTATTTT. Residues: CATSRPPRQGADTQYF. The whole variable domain, filled in from reference TRBV15 and TRBJ2-3, reads DAMVIQNPRYQVTQFGKPVTLSCSQTLNHNVMYWYQQKSSQAPKLLFHYYDKDFNNEADTPDNFQSRRPNTSFCFLDIRSPGLGDTAMYLCATSRPPRQGADTQYFGPGTRLTVL.

The chain combines TRBV9 with TRBJ2-1; 7 bases agree with TRBD1. The CDR3 spans 16 residues. From germline, CDR1 is SGDLS and CDR2 YYNGEE. The J segment lost 0 bases and the V segment lost 4 bases, leaving 7 bases of the junction unmatched. The CDR3 sequence is CASSPPGTDSYNEQFF. CDR3 coding DNA: TGTGCCAGCAGCCCCCCAGGGACAGACTCCTACAATGAGCAGTTCTTC. Combining the CDR3 with reference TRBV9 and TRBJ2-1 gives the whole variable domain DSGVTQTPKHLITATGQRVTLRCSPRSGDLSVYWYQQSLDQGLQFLIQYYNGEERAKGNILERFSAQQFPDLHSELNLSSLELGDSALYFCASSPPGTDSYNEQFFGPGTRLTVL.

The chain is built from TRBV2 and TRBJ2-6; 10 bases match TRBD1. Trimming removed 9 bases from V and 2 bases from J; junction bases left unmatched: 4. The CDR3 sequence is 15 residues long. The V gene's germline CDR1 is SNHLY and CDR2 FYNNEI. The CDR3 sequence is CARDRGLAGANVLTF. Here the CDR3 DNA reads TGTGCCAGAGACAGGGGGCTGGCTGGGGCCAACGTCCTGACTTTC.

The J gene is TRBJ1-1, the V gene TRBV7-3; TRBD1 is a possible D gene (5 bases). The CDR3 consists of 12 residues. The germline gives CDR1 SGHTA, CDR2 FQGTGA. Trimming shortened V by 5 bases and J by 6 bases, and 10 bases separated the two germline ends. The CDR3 reads CASSPGGAEAFF. CDR3 DNA: TGTGCCAGCAGCCCCGGAGGGGCTGAAGCTTTCTTT.

The chain links TRBV3-1 (or the pseudogene TRBV3-2) to TRBJ1-2; the D is unclear. V was cut by 0 bases and J by 6 bases, with 11 bases left in between. The CDR3 contains 14 residues. Per the germline V gene, CDR1 is LGHDT and CDR2 is YNNKEL (reference sequence). In nucleotides, the CDR3 is TGTGCCAGCAGCCAAGACGGGGTTGGGGATGGCTACACCTTC. Amino acids: CASSQDGVGDGYTF.

This chain joins TRBV19 and TRBJ2-5, with TRBD1 as a possible D gene (5 bases). Germline assignment: CDR1 LNHDA and CDR2 SQIVND (reference sequence). The CDR3 length is 13 residues. V lost 3 bases and J 4 bases, leaving 9 bases between the germline ends. The CDR3 bases are TGTGCCAGTAGTATGGGGCAGGGAGAGACCCAGTACTTC. Residues: CASSMGQGETQYF. The variable domain in full, with the rest retrieved from reference TRBV19 and TRBJ2-5, is DGGITQSPKYLFRKEGQNVTLSCEQNLNHDAMYWYRQDPGQGLRLIYYSQIVNDFQKGDIAEGYSVSREKKESFPLTVTSAQKNPTAFYLCASSMGQGETQYFGPGTRLLVL.

The chain uses TRBV5-4 and TRBJ2-2; the D is unclear. Trimming left V 3 bases short and J 2 bases short, with 14 bases between. Per the germline V gene, CDR1 is SGHNT and CDR2 is YYREEE (reference sequence). This CDR3 region has 16 residues. The CDR3 DNA is TGTGCCAGCAGCTCCCACGGGTTCATCAACACCGGGGAGCTGTTTTTT. Encoded protein: CASSSHGFINTGELFF.